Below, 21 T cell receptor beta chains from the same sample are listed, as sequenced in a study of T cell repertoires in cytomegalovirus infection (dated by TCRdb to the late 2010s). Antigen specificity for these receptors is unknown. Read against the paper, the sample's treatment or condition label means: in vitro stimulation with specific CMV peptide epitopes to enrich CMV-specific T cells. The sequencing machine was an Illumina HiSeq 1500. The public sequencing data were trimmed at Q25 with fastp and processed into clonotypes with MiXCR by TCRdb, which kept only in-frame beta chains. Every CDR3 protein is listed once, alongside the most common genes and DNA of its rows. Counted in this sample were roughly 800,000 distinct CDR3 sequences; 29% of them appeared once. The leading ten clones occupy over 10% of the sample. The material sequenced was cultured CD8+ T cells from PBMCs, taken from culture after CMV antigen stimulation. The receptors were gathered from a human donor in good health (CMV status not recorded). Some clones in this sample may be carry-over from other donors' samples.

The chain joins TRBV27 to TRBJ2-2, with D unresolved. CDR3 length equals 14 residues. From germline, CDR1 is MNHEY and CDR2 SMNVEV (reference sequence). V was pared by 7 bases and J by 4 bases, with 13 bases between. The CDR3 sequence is CASTQGYGTGELFF. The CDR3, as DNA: TGTGCCAGCACTCAAGGGTACGGCACCGGGGAGCTGTTTTTT.

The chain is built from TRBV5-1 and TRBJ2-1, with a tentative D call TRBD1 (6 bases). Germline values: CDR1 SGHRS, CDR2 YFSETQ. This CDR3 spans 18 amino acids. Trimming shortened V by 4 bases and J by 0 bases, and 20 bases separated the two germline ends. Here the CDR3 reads CASSKKGPGTSSYNEQFF. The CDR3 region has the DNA TGCGCCAGCAGCAAGAAGGGCCCCGGGACAAGCTCCTACAATGAGCAGTTCTTC.

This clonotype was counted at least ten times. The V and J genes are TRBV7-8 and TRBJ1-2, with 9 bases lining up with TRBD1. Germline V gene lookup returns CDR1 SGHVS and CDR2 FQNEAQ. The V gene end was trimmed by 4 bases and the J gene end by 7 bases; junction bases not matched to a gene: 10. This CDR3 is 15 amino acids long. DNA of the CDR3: TGTGCCAGCAGCTCTTCACAGGGGGCGGTGGCTGGCTACACCTTC. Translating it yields CASSSSQGAVAGYTF.

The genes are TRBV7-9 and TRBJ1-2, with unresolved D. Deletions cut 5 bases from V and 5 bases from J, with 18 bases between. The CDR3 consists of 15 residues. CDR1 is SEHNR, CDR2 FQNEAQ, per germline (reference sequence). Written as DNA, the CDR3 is TGTGCCAGCAGCGCTAGGGAGGGAGCCCTGTATGGCTACACCTTC. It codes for CASSAREGALYGYTF.

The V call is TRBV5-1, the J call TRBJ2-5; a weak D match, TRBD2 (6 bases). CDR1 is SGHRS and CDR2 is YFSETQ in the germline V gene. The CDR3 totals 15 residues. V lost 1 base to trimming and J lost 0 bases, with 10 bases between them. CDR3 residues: CASSLITGDQETQYF. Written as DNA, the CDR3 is TGCGCCAGCAGCTTGATCACGGGGGACCAAGAGACCCAGTACTTC.

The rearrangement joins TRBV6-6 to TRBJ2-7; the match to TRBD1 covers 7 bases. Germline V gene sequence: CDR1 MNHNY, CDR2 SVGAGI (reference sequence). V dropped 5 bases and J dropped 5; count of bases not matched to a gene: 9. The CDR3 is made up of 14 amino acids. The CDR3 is CASSKDRNMDEQYV. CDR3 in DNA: TGTGCCAGCAGTAAGGACAGGAATATGGACGAGCAGTACGTC.

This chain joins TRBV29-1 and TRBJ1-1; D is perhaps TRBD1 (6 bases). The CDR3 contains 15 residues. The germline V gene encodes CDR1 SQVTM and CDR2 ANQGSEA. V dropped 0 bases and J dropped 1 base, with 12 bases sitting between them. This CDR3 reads CSVEDRGGGNTEAFF. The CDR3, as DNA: TGCAGCGTTGAAGACCGTGGGGGCGGGAACACTGAAGCTTTCTTT.

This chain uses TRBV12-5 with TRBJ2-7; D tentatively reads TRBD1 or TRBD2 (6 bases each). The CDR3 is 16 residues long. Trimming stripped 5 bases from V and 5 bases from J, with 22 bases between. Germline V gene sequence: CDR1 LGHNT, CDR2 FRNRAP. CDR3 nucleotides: TGTGCTAGTGGTATCGGAACCGGGGGCAGACCGGACGAGCAGTACTTC. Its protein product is CASGIGTGGRPDEQYF.

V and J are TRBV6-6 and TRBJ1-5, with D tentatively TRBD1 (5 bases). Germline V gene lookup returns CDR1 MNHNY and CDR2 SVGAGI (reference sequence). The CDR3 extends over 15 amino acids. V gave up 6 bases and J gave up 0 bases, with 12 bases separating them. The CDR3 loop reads CASRGTLNSNQPQHF. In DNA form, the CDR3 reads TGTGCCAGCAGGGGGACGCTCAATAGCAATCAGCCCCAGCATTTT.

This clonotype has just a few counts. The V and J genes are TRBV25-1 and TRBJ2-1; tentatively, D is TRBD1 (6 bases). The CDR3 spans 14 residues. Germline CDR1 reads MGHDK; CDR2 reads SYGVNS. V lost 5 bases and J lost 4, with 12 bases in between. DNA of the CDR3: TGTGCCAGCAGTTTCAGGGGATATTACAATGAGCAGTTCTTC. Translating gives CASSFRGYYNEQFF.

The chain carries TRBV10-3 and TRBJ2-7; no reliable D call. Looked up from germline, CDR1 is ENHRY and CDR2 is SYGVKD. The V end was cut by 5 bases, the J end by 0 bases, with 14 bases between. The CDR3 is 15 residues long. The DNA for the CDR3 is TGTGCCATCAGTTTTAGCAATCCCAACTCCTACGAGCAGTACTTC. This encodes CAISFSNPNSYEQYF.

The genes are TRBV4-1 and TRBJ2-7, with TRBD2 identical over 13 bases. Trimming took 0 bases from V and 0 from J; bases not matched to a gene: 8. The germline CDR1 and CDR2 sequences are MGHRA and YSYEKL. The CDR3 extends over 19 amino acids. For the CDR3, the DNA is TGCGCCAGCAGCCAAGATCAACTAGCGGGGGGGGCTAGCTCCTACGAGCAGTACGTC. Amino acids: CASSQDQLAGGASSYEQYV.

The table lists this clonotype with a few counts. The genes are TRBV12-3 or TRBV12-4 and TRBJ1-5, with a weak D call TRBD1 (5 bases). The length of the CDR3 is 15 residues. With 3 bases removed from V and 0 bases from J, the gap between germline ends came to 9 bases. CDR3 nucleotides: TGTGCCAGCAGTTTTGAGGGGAATAGCAATCAGCCCCAGCATTTT. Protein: CASSFEGNSNQPQHF.

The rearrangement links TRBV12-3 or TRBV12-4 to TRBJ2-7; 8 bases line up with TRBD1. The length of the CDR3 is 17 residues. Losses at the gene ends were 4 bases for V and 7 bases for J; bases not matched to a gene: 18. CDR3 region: CASSSSRDRTSRWEQYV. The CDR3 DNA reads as TGTGCCAGCAGTTCGTCCAGGGACAGGACATCAAGGTGGGAGCAGTACGTC.

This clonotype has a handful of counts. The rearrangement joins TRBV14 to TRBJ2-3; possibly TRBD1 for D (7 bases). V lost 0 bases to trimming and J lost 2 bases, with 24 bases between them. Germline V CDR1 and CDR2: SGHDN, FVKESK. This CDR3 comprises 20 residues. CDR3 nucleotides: TGTGCCAGCAGCCAAGATTTGGGACTCAGATGGACAGGCCTCACAGATACGCAGTATTTT. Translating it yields CASSQDLGLRWTGLTDTQYF.

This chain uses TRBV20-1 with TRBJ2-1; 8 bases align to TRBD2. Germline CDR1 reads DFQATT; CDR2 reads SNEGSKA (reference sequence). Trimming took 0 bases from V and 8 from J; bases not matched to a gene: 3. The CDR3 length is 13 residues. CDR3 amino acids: CSARDPGGDEQFF. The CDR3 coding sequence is TGCAGTGCTAGAGATCCGGGGGGGGATGAGCAGTTCTTC.

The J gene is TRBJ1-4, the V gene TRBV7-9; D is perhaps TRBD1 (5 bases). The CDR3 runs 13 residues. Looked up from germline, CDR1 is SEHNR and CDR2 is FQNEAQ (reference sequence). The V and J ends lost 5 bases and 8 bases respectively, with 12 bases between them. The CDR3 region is CASSRWGGEKLFF. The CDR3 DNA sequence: TGTGCCAGCAGCCGCTGGGGCGGGGAAAAACTGTTTTTT.

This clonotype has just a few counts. The CDR3 region has the DNA TGTGCCAGCAGCTTAAATTTCCCGAATCAGCCCCAGCATTTT. Its protein product is CASSLNFPNQPQHF. The chain recombines TRBV7-2 with TRBJ1-5; D gene uncertain. Germline-derived CDR1 and CDR2 are SGHTA and FQGNSA. The CDR3 has 14 amino acids. The V end was cut by 2 bases, the J end by 4 bases, with 9 bases between.

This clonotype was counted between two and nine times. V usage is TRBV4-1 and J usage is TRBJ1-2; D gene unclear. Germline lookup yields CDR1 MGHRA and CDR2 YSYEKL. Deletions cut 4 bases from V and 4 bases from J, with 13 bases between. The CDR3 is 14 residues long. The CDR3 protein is CASSPHGPSYGYTF. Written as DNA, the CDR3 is TGCGCCAGCAGCCCTCACGGCCCGAGCTATGGCTACACCTTC.

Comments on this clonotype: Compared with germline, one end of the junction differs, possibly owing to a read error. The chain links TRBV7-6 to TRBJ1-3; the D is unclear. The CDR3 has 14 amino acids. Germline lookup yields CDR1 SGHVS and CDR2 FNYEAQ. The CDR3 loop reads CASSATGDGNTIYF. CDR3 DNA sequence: TGTGCTAGCAGCGCAACCGGCGACGGAAACACCATATATTTT.

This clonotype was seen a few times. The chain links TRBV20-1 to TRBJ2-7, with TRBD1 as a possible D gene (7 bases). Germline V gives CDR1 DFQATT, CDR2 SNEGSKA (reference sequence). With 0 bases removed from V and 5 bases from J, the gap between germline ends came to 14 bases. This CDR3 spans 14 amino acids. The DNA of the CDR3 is TGCAGTGCTAGAGATCAGGGGGGCATCCACGAGCAGTACTTC. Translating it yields CSARDQGGIHEQYF.